Below are 9 T cell receptor beta chains sequenced from a single sample in a study of shared clonotypes between healthy human individuals. The method was immunoSEQ multiplex PCR; TCRdb's version includes in-frame clones alone and lacks a portion of them. This sample has about 1.1 million clones, with 70% to 80% found just once. Sequences were obtained from memory CD4+ T cells from PBMCs. Described subset: CD45RA-negative fraction. These receptors were obtained from a man between 18 and 29 years old in good health. Some clones in this sample may be carry-over from other donors' samples.

The V call is TRBV18, the J call TRBJ1-3; D is ambiguous. This CDR3 spans 16 amino acids. Germline V gene lookup returns CDR1 KGHSH and CDR2 LQKENI. V lost 1 base and J lost 4, with 14 bases in between. This CDR3 is CASSPRGTPLGNTIYF. DNA of the CDR3: TGTGCCAGCTCACCACGCGGAACCCCTCTGGGAAACACCATATATTTT.

About this clone: A much bigger clone sits one base away, suggesting this may be a read error. The genes are TRBV29-1 and TRBJ1-3; D unresolved. CDR1 SQVTM and CDR2 ANQGSEA come from the germline V gene. V was cut by 7 bases and J by 4 bases, with 14 bases left in between. The CDR3 is 13 residues long. CDR3 protein: CSGCRADGNTIYF. The CDR3 DNA follows: TGCAGCGGTTGTAGGGCAGACGGAAACACCATATATTTT.

The rearrangement links TRBV30 to TRBJ2-7, with D unresolved. The CDR3 runs 13 residues. V lost 4 bases, J lost 0 bases, and 10 bases lay in between. Germline V gene sequence: CDR1 GTSNPN, CDR2 SVGIG (reference sequence). CDR3 sequence: CAWKFGPSYEQYF. The CDR3 nucleotides read TGTGCCTGGAAGTTTGGACCCTCCTACGAGCAGTACTTC.

This chain joins TRBV28 and TRBJ1-1; perhaps TRBD1 as D (5 bases). The V end was cut by 11 bases, the J end by 5 bases, with 18 bases between. Germline-derived CDR1 and CDR2 are MDHEN and SYDVKM. The CDR3 covers 13 residues. The CDR3 region has the DNA TGTGCCTCCGACGGGGGGATTAGGACTGAAGCTTTCTTT. Translated, it gives CASDGGIRTEAFF.

The gene calls are TRBV28 and TRBJ1-1; 10 bases are shared with TRBD1. The CDR3 has 17 residues. CDR1 MDHEN and CDR2 SYDVKM come from the germline V gene. With V trimmed by 4 bases and J by 5 bases, 13 bases remained unmatched. CDR3 residues: CASSSTGTGEFGTEAFF. The DNA of the CDR3 is TGTGCCAGCAGTTCCACTGGGACAGGGGAATTTGGGACTGAAGCTTTCTTT.

V gene TRBV19 combines with J gene TRBJ2-3; D perhaps matches TRBD1 (5 bases). Germline V CDR1 and CDR2: LNHDA, SQIVND (reference sequence). V lost 3 bases, J lost 2 bases, and 15 bases lay in between. CDR3 length: 16 amino acids. The DNA of the CDR3 is TGTGCCAGTAGTATTCGGACAACGTCTCTCACAGATACGCAGTATTTT. Translated: CASSIRTTSLTDTQYF.

With regard to this clone: Other DNA sequences of this sample code for an identical CDR3. J is TRBJ1-1 and V is TRBV15; a weak D match, TRBD1 (5 bases). Trimming stripped 1 base from V and 1 base from J, with 10 bases between. The CDR3 covers 15 residues. Germline assignment: CDR1 LNHNV and CDR2 YYDKDF (reference sequence). The CDR3: CATSRGGLTNTEAFF. DNA of the CDR3: TGTGCCACCAGCAGAGGGGGCCTAACGAACACTGAAGCTTTCTTT.

The V and J genes are TRBV27 and TRBJ2-4, with a possible D match to TRBD1 (6 bases). Trimming removed 2 bases at V and 8 bases at J, with 19 bases between. The CDR3 contains 16 residues. Germline V gives CDR1 MNHEY, CDR2 SMNVEV (reference sequence). As DNA, the CDR3 is TGTGCCAGCAGTTTAGGGGGCAGGGTCAGTGGGGACATTCAGTACTTC. Translated: CASSLGGRVSGDIQYF.

The chain carries TRBV28 and TRBJ2-5; 15 bases fit TRBD2. V trimming: 8 bases; J trimming: 6 bases; junction bases outside the gene matches: 4. Germline-derived CDR1 and CDR2 are MDHEN and SYDVKM. The CDR3 runs to 14 residues. The CDR3 loop is CASGLAGGLKTQYF. CDR3 nucleotides: TGTGCCAGCGGACTAGCGGGAGGGTTGAAGACCCAGTACTTC.